These T cell receptor beta chains were read from a single sample in a study of blood T cell repertoires in COVID-19. The protocol was immunoSEQ multiplex PCR, while the TCRdb copy is restricted to in-frame clones and leaves out a portion. The sample holds nearly 70,000 clones; roughly 87% are singletons and the top ten take around 3.6%. The sample taken for sequencing was peripheral blood. The receptors stem from a woman in her fifties or sixties with COVID-19, enrolled during active disease. Each CDR3 is given with its conserved first and last residue. Fields, in order: V gene, J gene, clone size, D gene, CDR3 protein, CDR3 DNA. D genes are given only for firm matches. Not all rows give a size; the values are once, few, many and, for expanded clones, a class.

V gene: TRBV5-4; J gene: TRBJ1-6; clone size: .; D gene: .; CDR3 protein: CASSLAKGQNSPLHF; CDR3 DNA: TGTGCCAGCAGCTTGGCCAAAGGACAGAATTCACCCCTCCACTTT
V gene: TRBV5-5; J gene: TRBJ2-7; clone size: .; D gene: .; CDR3 protein: CASSVLDNYEQYF; CDR3 DNA: TGTGCCAGCAGCGTACTAGATAACTACGAGCAGTACTTC
V gene: TRBV3-1/TRBV3-2; J gene: TRBJ2-5; clone size: .; D gene: .; CDR3 protein: CASSQEGGVSYPQYF; CDR3 DNA: TGTGCCAGCAGCCAAGAGGGGGGAGTGTCGTATCCCCAGTACTTC
V gene: TRBV24-1; J gene: TRBJ2-3; clone size: few; D gene: .; CDR3 protein: CATSDPSPGESTDTQYF; CDR3 DNA: TGTGCCACCAGTGATCCGAGCCCGGGAGAGAGCACAGATACGCAGTATTTT
V gene: TRBV12-1; J gene: TRBJ2-1; clone size: .; D gene: .; CDR3 protein: CASGSGSSYNEQFF; CDR3 DNA: TGTGCCAGCGGGAGCGGGTCGTCCTACAATGAGCAGTTCTTC
V gene: TRBV15; J gene: TRBJ2-5; clone size: .; D gene: TRBD1; CDR3 protein: CATRTTGGETQYF; CDR3 DNA: TGTGCCACCAGGACGACAGGGGGAGAGACCCAGTACTTC
V gene: TRBV21-1; J gene: TRBJ1-4; clone size: .; D gene: .; CDR3 protein: CASSNRRGKANEKLFF; CDR3 DNA: TGTGCCAGCAGCAATAGGAGGGGAAAGGCTAATGAAAAACTGTTTTTT
V gene: TRBV2; J gene: TRBJ2-3; clone size: .; D gene: TRBD2; CDR3 protein: CASSDRASGRTRASTDTQYF; CDR3 DNA: TGTGCCAGCAGTGACAGGGCTAGCGGGAGGACCCGTGCTAGCACAGATACGCAGTATTTT
V gene: TRBV29-1; J gene: TRBJ2-1; clone size: .; D gene: TRBD2; CDR3 protein: CSVRTSGSGEQFF; CDR3 DNA: TGCAGCGTCAGGACTAGCGGGAGCGGTGAGCAGTTCTTC
V gene: TRBV5-1; J gene: TRBJ2-1; clone size: .; D gene: .; CDR3 protein: CASSLMVAGSYNEQFF; CDR3 DNA: TGCGCCAGCAGCCTAATGGTGGCAGGGTCCTACAATGAGCAGTTCTTC
V gene: TRBV15; J gene: TRBJ2-7; clone size: .; D gene: TRBD1; CDR3 protein: CATSGGLGQGIEQYF; CDR3 DNA: TGTGCCACCAGCGGGGGGTTGGGACAGGGAATCGAGCAGTACTTC
V gene: TRBV10-1; J gene: TRBJ2-5; clone size: .; D gene: TRBD2; CDR3 protein: CASSELKTSNGETQYF; CDR3 DNA: TGCGCCAGCAGCGAGCTCAAGACTAGCAACGGAGAGACCCAGTACTTC
V gene: TRBV7-2; J gene: TRBJ2-3; clone size: few; D gene: TRBD2; CDR3 protein: CASSLSGLADWRTDTQYF; CDR3 DNA: TGTGCCAGCAGCTTAAGCGGACTAGCGGACTGGCGTACAGATACGCAGTATTTT
V gene: TRBV27; J gene: TRBJ2-7; clone size: .; D gene: .; CDR3 protein: CASSLLRGSYEQYF; CDR3 DNA: TGTGCCAGCAGCCTCCTCCGGGGGTCCTACGAGCAGTACTTC
V gene: TRBV5-4; J gene: TRBJ2-2; clone size: .; D gene: .; CDR3 protein: CASRPLASGGELFF; CDR3 DNA: TGTGCCAGCAGACCTCTAGCAAGCGGCGGGGAGCTGTTTTTT